What follows are 5 T cell receptor beta chains derived from one specimen sequenced in a study of T cells in Graves' hyperthyroidism and ophthalmopathy. TCR beta CDR3 sequences were amplified from RNA transcripts. When the TCR CDR3 underwent first-round RT-PCR, the HTBI primer set was used. TCRdb reprocessed the multiplex PCR reads via MiXCR and lists one record per CDR3 protein. The sample includes roughly 700,000 distinct CDR3 sequences, 12% to 15% of them seen just once. The sample taken for sequencing was blood. These receptors originate from a woman aged 18-30 years with Graves' hyperthyroidism.

V and J are TRBV20-1 and TRBJ1-2; 7 bases fit TRBD1. Germline-derived CDR1 and CDR2 are DFQATT and SNEGSKA (reference sequence). J was trimmed by 6 bases and V by 5 bases; bases with no gene match: 21. This CDR3 contains 17 residues. CDR3 DNA: TGCAGTGCTCTTAAACTTATTCCCGGACAGGCTTCTGATGGCTACACCTTC. The encoded protein is CSALKLIPGQASDGYTF.

The sample holds a few counts of this clonotype. The V and J genes are TRBV13 and TRBJ1-3; a possible D gene is TRBD1 (6 bases). Between the trimmed V and J ends, which lost 5 bases and 0 bases, there was a span of 14 bases. Germline V gives CDR1 PRHDT, CDR2 FYEKMQ (reference sequence). CDR3 size: 16 residues. CDR3 DNA: TGTGCCAGCAGCCTGGGGGGCAGCGGCTCTGGAAACACCATATATTTT. Amino acids: CASSLGGSGSGNTIYF.

This clonotype has ten or more counts. This chain joins TRBV7-2 and TRBJ2-3, with TRBD1 as a possible D gene (5 bases). With 3 bases removed from V and 0 bases from J, the gap between germline ends came to 10 bases. CDR1 and CDR2 from the germline V gene are SGHTA and FQGNSA. The CDR3 has 15 amino acids. The CDR3 bases are TGTGCCAGCAGCTTGCAGGGAACTAGCACAGATACGCAGTATTTT. Translated: CASSLQGTSTDTQYF.

This clonotype was recorded at least ten times. The rearrangement joins TRBV18 to TRBJ1-2, with D possibly being TRBD1 (6 bases). This CDR3 is 16 amino acids long. Germline CDR1 reads KGHSH; CDR2 reads LQKENI. The V end was cut by 2 bases, the J end by 4 bases, with 17 bases between. In DNA, the CDR3 is TGTGCCAGCTCACCAGCAGCCTCCGGGGGCGGCTATGGCTACACCTTC. Its translation: CASSPAASGGGYGYTF.

This clonotype has at least ten counts. The rearrangement links TRBV5-1 to TRBJ1-2, with D unresolved. Germline V gene lookup returns CDR1 SGHRS and CDR2 YFSETQ. CDR3 length: 14 amino acids. V shed 1 base and J shed 2 bases, with 9 bases lying between them. CDR3 nucleotides: TGCGCCAGCAGCTTGAGTGGTTCGAACTATGGCTACACCTTC. This codes for CASSLSGSNYGYTF. The full variable domain, with the rest looked up from reference TRBV5-1 and TRBJ1-2, is KAGVTQTPRYLIKTRGQQVTLSCSPISGHRSVSWYQQTPGQGLQFLFEYFSETQRNKGNFPGRFSGRQFSNSRSEMNVSTLELGDSALYLCASSLSGSNYGYTFGSGTRLTVV.